Listed below are T cell receptor beta chains from one sample, sequenced in a study of T-cell reconstitution after alpha-beta-depleted transplantation in children. TCRdb reprocessed the PCR reads via MiXCR and lists one record per CDR3 protein. Of more than 200,000 distinct CDR3 sequences listed, more than 20% are singletons. The specimen comprised PBMCs, mostly from graft donor cells, sampled 360 days after TCRalphabeta/CD19-depleted stem cell transplant. The receptors come from a female patient between 2 and 15 years old who had a stem cell transplant for congenital amegakaryocytic thrombocytopenia, so the T cells may come from the graft donor. Each CDR3 is given with its conserved first and last residue. The D gene is left open where the match is weak. Only part of the rows carry a size: once, few, many, or a class if the clone is expanded.

-	TRBJ1-5	TRBV5-1	-	TGCGCCAGCAGCTTGCGGCCTGGGGGCAATCAGCCCCAGCATTTT	CASSLRPGGNQPQHF
TRBD1	TRBJ1-1	TRBV12-3/TRBV12-4	few	TGTGCCAGCAGACAGGGGCCTGAAGCTTTCTTT	CASRQGPEAFF
-	TRBJ1-1	TRBV6-5	few	TGTGCCGGAGGCCAGGGGACTGAAGCTTTCTTT	CAGGQGTEAFF
-	TRBJ2-2	TRBV25-1	-	TGTGCCAGCAGTGACTGGGGGCAGGTCACCGGGGAGCTGTTTTTT	CASSDWGQVTGELFF
-	TRBJ1-2	TRBV20-1	-	TGCAGTGCCGTGCCCCAGGGGCTCGTCTATGGCTACACCTTC	CSAVPQGLVYGYTF
-	TRBJ1-2	TRBV12-3/TRBV12-4	few	TGTGCCAGCAGCCCCGGGCGCGGTGGCTACACCTTC	CASSPGRGGYTF
TRBD1	TRBJ2-3	TRBV29-1	few	TGCAGCGTTGAACCTCCGCCGGGGACAGGGTGGATGGATACGCAGTATTTT	CSVEPPPGTGWMDTQYF
-	TRBJ2-3	TRBV20-1	few	TGCAGTGCTAGTCCCGATAGCACAGATACGCAGTATTTT	CSASPDSTDTQYF
-	TRBJ2-4	TRBV18	-	TGTGCCAGCTCAAACGGGGGAGGCAAAAACATTCAGTACTTC	CASSNGGGKNIQYF
TRBD1	TRBJ2-5	TRBV5-1	few	TGCGCCAGCAGCTCCGGGACAGGGGTTTTCCAAGAGACCCAGTACTTC	CASSSGTGVFQETQYF
-	TRBJ2-2	TRBV24-1	many	TGTGCCACCAGTGATCCTGTGGACACCGGGGAGCTGTTTTTT	CATSDPVDTGELFF
-	TRBJ1-5	TRBV7-2	few	TGTGCCAGCAGCTTAGGAGCGGGCTATAGCAATCAGCCCCAGCATTTT	CASSLGAGYSNQPQHF
-	TRBJ2-1	TRBV6-1	-	TGTGCCAGCAGTGAAGATCAGGGGCGTTGTGAGCAGTTCTTC	CASSEDQGRCEQFF
-	TRBJ2-3	TRBV20-1	few	TGCAGTGCTAGGGGGGACATTCACCGAGATACGCAGTATTTT	CSARGDIHRDTQYF
-	TRBJ2-4	TRBV10-3	many	TGTGCCATCAGTGCGGAGGGGGGAGCCAAAAACATTCAGTACTTC	CAISAEGGAKNIQYF
TRBD2	TRBJ2-3	TRBV5-1	-	TGCGCCAGCAGACAGACTAGCGGAACCACAGATACGCAGTATTTT	CASRQTSGTTDTQYF
-	TRBJ2-1	TRBV7-2	-	TGTGCCAGCAGGGTGGTGACCACCTCCTACAATGAGCAGTTCTTC	CASRVVTTSYNEQFF